This TCR beta chain was retrieved from a study of T cell responses to AZD1222 COVID-19 vaccine. The CDR3 runs to 14 residues. Germline V CDR1 and CDR2: MNHEY, SVGAGI. The V segment lost 8 bases and the J segment 5 bases; nucleotides outside the gene matches: 6. Whole-study results and caveats: Compared with day 0, the breadth and depth of the Spike-specific TCR repertoire rose significantly after two doses of AZD1222. Donors were largely white British and mainly female; clonal diversity was possibly underestimated.

Note on this clone: Its specificity is not known.

Here immunoSEQ multiplex PCR was the method, and the copy in TCRdb shows in-frame clones only, minus some. Of around 170,000 clones listed, roughly 93% were seen once; the top ten hold 0.99%. V gene TRBV6-5 combines with J gene TRBJ1-6, with 7 bases aligning to TRBD1. This TCR was sampled from an adult in good health. This material consisted of peripheral blood, taken on day 0 of AZD1222 vaccination. The CDR3 sequence is CASGRQGHNSPLHF. For the CDR3, the DNA is TGTGCCAGCGGTCGACAGGGCCATAATTCACCCCTCCACTTT.